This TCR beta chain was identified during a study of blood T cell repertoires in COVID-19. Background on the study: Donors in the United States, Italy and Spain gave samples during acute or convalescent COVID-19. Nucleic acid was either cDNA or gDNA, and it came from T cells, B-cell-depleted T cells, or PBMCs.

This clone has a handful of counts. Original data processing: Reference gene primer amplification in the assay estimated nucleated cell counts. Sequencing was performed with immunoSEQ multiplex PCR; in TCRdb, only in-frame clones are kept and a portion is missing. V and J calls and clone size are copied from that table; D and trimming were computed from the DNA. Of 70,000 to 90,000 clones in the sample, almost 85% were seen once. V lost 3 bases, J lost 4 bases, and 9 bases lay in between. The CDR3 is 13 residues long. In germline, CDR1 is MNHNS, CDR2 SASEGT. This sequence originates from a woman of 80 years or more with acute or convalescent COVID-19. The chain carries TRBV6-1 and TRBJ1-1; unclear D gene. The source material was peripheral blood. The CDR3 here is CASSELQSTEAFF. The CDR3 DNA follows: TGTGCCAGCAGTGAGTTACAGTCCACTGAAGCTTTCTTT.